These 26 T cell receptor beta chains came from one sample sequenced in a study of T-cell memory formation after mild COVID-19. In TCRdb, the 5' RACE reads were re-called with MiXCR into one record per CDR3 protein. The sample gives roughly 240,000 distinct CDR3 sequences, under 20% of which show up once; roughly a fifth is in the top ten. The sample consisted of PBMCs or a T cell subset sorted from them (not recorded which). The receptors were gathered from a man in his late teens or twenties who had mild COVID-19 (a few samples of this study predate the infection). Cell type and time point are not known.

This clonotype has more than one count but fewer than ten. The chain is built from TRBV6-2 or TRBV6-3 and TRBJ2-7; 7 positions match TRBD1. CDR3 size: 13 residues. V was pared by 4 bases and J by 7 bases, with 7 bases of the junction left unmatched. CDR1 and CDR2 from the germline V gene are MNHEY and SVGEGT. The CDR3 protein is CASSSTGPGEQYV. The CDR3 DNA is TGTGCCAGCAGTTCGACAGGGCCGGGGGAGCAGTACGTC.

The CDR3 coding sequence is TGCGCCAGCAGCTTGGAGGCCGGGAATGAAAAACTGTTTTTT. Amino acids: CASSLEAGNEKLFF. V gene TRBV5-1 combines with J gene TRBJ1-4; D gene ambiguous. V gave up 0 bases and J gave up 5 bases, with 8 bases separating them. The CDR3 covers 14 residues. Germline-derived CDR1 and CDR2 are SGHRS and YFSETQ.

This clonotype was detected a few times. CDR3 in amino acids: CASSSTSGAMLSTQYF. The CDR3 bases are TGTGCCAGCAGCTCGACTAGCGGGGCTATGTTAAGTACGCAGTATTTT. The chain recombines TRBV7-2 with TRBJ2-3, with 11 bases identical to TRBD2. The germline CDR1 and CDR2 sequences are SGHTA and FQGNSA. V was pared by 4 bases and J by 8 bases, with 11 bases of the junction left unmatched. The CDR3 totals 16 residues.

At least ten counts were recorded for this clonotype. The V and J genes are TRBV5-1 and TRBJ2-5, with 8 bases aligning to TRBD1. Germline V gene lookup returns CDR1 SGHRS and CDR2 YFSETQ. V lost 0 bases, J lost 3 bases, and 4 bases stayed unmatched. This CDR3 is built from 15 residues. CDR3 loop: CASSLVLGQEETQYF. CDR3 bases: TGCGCCAGCAGCTTGGTTTTGGGACAGGAAGAGACCCAGTACTTC.

The DNA of the CDR3 is TGTGCCAGCAGCTTAGGTGGGGGGCGAAGCAATCAGCCCCAGCATTTT. This gives the protein CASSLGGGRSNQPQHF. The chain employs TRBV7-2 and TRBJ1-5, with D tentatively TRBD1 (6 bases). Between the trimmed V and J ends, which lost 1 base and 1 base, there was a span of 11 bases. Germline V gene data show CDR1 as SGHTA and CDR2 as FQGNSA. The CDR3 has 16 residues.

This chain connects TRBV6-4 to TRBJ2-1; 10 positions match TRBD2. The CDR3 loop spans 17 amino acids. Germline V gives CDR1 MRHNA, CDR2 SNTAGT. J was trimmed by 1 base and V by 7 bases; bases with no gene match: 10. CDR3 sequence (DNA): TGTGCCAGCAAGAAAGGACTAGCGGAGGGGTCCTACAATGAGCAGTTCTTC. It yields the protein CASKKGLAEGSYNEQFF.

This clonotype was found many times. The rearrangement joins TRBV5-1 to TRBJ2-1, with 12 nucleotides matching TRBD2. The V segment lost 4 bases and the J segment 7 bases; nucleotides outside the gene matches: 3. The CDR3 runs to 14 residues. Per germline, CDR1 SGHRS and CDR2 YFSETQ. In DNA, the CDR3 is TGCGCCAGCAGCCCTACTAGCGGGAGGAATGAGCAGTTCTTC. Its protein is CASSPTSGRNEQFF. Looking up the rest from reference TRBV5-1 and TRBJ2-1 gives the full variable domain: KAGVTQTPRYLIKTRGQQVTLSCSPISGHRSVSWYQQTPGQGLQFLFEYFSETQRNKGNFPGRFSGRQFSNSRSEMNVSTLELGDSALYLCASSPTSGRNEQFFGPGTRLTVL.

The chain has TRBV20-1 and TRBJ2-7; the D call may be TRBD1 or TRBD2 (5 bases each). The V gene's germline CDR1 is DFQATT and CDR2 SNEGSKA (reference sequence). Trimming pared 6 bases from V and 3 bases from J, leaving 15 bases between. CDR3 length: 13 residues. CDR3 protein: CSALAFGGYEQYF. CDR3 DNA sequence: TGCAGTGCCTTAGCTTTTGGGGGCTACGAGCAGTACTTC.

This clonotype appeared a few times. This chain connects TRBV7-2 to TRBJ2-3; TRBD1 matches at 7 bases. The germline gives CDR1 SGHTA, CDR2 FQGNSA. The CDR3 has 15 residues. Trimming at V came to 6 bases and at J to 0 bases, leaving 6 bases not matched to a gene. The CDR3 DNA reads as TGTGCCAGCAGTTACCGGGACAGTAGCACAGATACGCAGTATTTT. This encodes CASSYRDSSTDTQYF.

This clonotype was observed at least ten times. V is TRBV5-1 and J is TRBJ2-3, with a weak D call TRBD2 (5 bases). This CDR3 contains 15 residues. Trimming cost V 7 bases and J 6 bases, with 21 bases left between them. The germline gives CDR1 SGHRS, CDR2 YFSETQ. The CDR3 here is CASWVGESTSDTQYF. The CDR3 DNA reads TGCGCCAGCTGGGTCGGGGAATCCACGTCTGATACGCAGTATTTT.

In this sample, this clonotype turned up a few times. The chain is built from TRBV21-1 and TRBJ2-6; no DNA check was done on the table's D call, TRBD1. TRBV21-1 is deemed a pseudogene. This CDR3 region has 12 residues. In DNA, the CDR3 is TGTGCCAGCAGCAAAAGCAGGCGGGGTAGGGGATTC. Protein: CASSKSRRGRGF.

The chain joins TRBV4-3 to TRBJ1-4, with TRBD1 matching over 8 bases. Germline CDR1 reads LGHNA; CDR2 reads YSLEER. The junction had 4 bases not matched to a gene; V was cut back by 1 base and J by 3 bases. This CDR3 has 16 amino acids. The DNA of the CDR3 is TGCGCCAGCAGCCAAGCTCAGGGGGCGGCTAATGAAAAACTGTTTTTT. Amino acids: CASSQAQGAANEKLFF.

This clonotype was found a few times. V usage is TRBV6-2 or TRBV6-3 and J usage is TRBJ1-1; D unresolved. In germline, CDR1 is MNHEY, CDR2 SVGEGT. The CDR3 loop spans 16 amino acids. V was cut by 5 bases and J by 1 base, with 17 bases left in between. Here the CDR3 DNA reads TGTGCCAGCAGTCCGAACCTAAACCGGGGGAACACTGAAGCTTTCTTT. Translated, it gives CASSPNLNRGNTEAFF.

The V call is TRBV12-3 or TRBV12-4, the J call TRBJ2-4, with D perhaps TRBD2 (5 bases). This CDR3 contains 13 residues. V dropped 7 bases and J dropped 3 bases, with 10 bases sitting between them. The CDR3 sequence: CASTVGDKNIQYF. The CDR3 region has the DNA TGTGCCAGCACGGTGGGAGACAAAAACATTCAGTACTTC.

The CDR3 reads CSVLGQGITEAFF. The DNA for the CDR3 is TGCAGCGTCCTAGGGCAGGGGATCACTGAAGCTTTCTTT. The chain uses TRBV29-1 and TRBJ1-1; D may be TRBD1 (6 bases). Germline CDR1 SQVTM, CDR2 ANQGSEA. The CDR3 sequence is 13 residues long. V lost 6 bases and J lost 4, with 15 bases in between.

The gene calls are TRBV5-1 and TRBJ2-1, with D unclear. Trimming pared 4 bases from V and 8 bases from J, leaving 10 bases between. In germline, CDR1 is SGHRS, CDR2 YFSETQ. This CDR3 is built from 12 residues. The CDR3, as DNA: TGCGCCAGCAGCCTAGGCACCCATGAGCAGTTCTTC. Translated: CASSLGTHEQFF.

V gene TRBV5-1 combines with J gene TRBJ2-5; 10 bases fit TRBD2. With V trimmed by 4 bases and J by 7 bases, 7 bases remained unmatched. The CDR3 length is 14 residues. Germline CDR1 is SGHRS and CDR2 is YFSETQ. CDR3 coding DNA: TGCGCCAGCAGCATGAGCGGGGGGGAGCGGACCCAGTACTTC. Protein: CASSMSGGERTQYF.

The chain employs TRBV19 and TRBJ1-4, with D possibly TRBD1 on 5 matching bases. Germline CDR1 reads LNHDA; CDR2 reads SQIVND (reference sequence). V lost 5 bases, J lost 7 bases, and 14 bases lay in between. The CDR3 covers 14 residues. This chain's CDR3 is CASSSRGTGEKLFF. For the CDR3, the DNA is TGTGCCAGTAGTTCGCGGGGGACCGGTGAAAAACTGTTTTTT.

The chain employs TRBV7-9 and TRBJ1-2, with D perhaps matching TRBD1 (5 bases). V was trimmed by 5 bases and J by 11 bases, leaving 21 bases between them. CDR3 length: 14 amino acids. Germline lookup yields CDR1 SEHNR and CDR2 FQNEAQ (reference sequence). In DNA, the CDR3 is TGTGCCAGCAGCGCCCGGGGCGCCCCCGGGGGATACACCTTC. Its protein is CASSARGAPGGYTF.

J is TRBJ2-7 and V is TRBV6-6; D possibly corresponds to TRBD1 (6 bases). The V end lost 0 bases, the J end lost 4 bases, and 13 bases lay between the germline ends. Germline V gene data show CDR1 as MNHNY and CDR2 as SVGAGI (reference sequence). CDR3 size: 15 residues. For the CDR3, the DNA is TGTGCCAGCAGTTACTCCTGGACAGTTGAGTACGAGCAGTACTTC. This sequence encodes CASSYSWTVEYEQYF.

This clonotype was seen more than once but under ten times. This chain links TRBV6-2 or TRBV6-3 with TRBJ2-7, with TRBD2 matching over 7 bases. CDR1 and CDR2 (germline): MNHEY, SVGEGT. The CDR3 contains 15 residues. V lost 8 bases to trimming and J lost 0 bases; unmatched junction nucleotides: 10. The CDR3 bases are TGTGCCAGCTCTCGGCCCCGGGGGGACTCCTACGAGCAGTACTTC. It translates to CASSRPRGDSYEQYF.

This clonotype was counted only a few times. The CDR3 reads CASSPVGVTDTQYF. The CDR3 nucleotides read TGTGCCAGCAGCCCGGTGGGCGTCACAGATACGCAGTATTTT. The chain joins TRBV14 to TRBJ2-3; D is undetermined. Deletions cut 4 bases from V and 2 bases from J, with 10 bases between. CDR3 size: 14 residues. Germline CDR1 is SGHDN and CDR2 is FVKESK. The full variable domain, with the rest looked up from reference TRBV14 and TRBJ2-3, is EAGVTQFPSHSVIEKGQTVTLRCDPISGHDNLYWYRRVMGKEIKFLLHFVKESKQDESGMPNNRFLAERTGGTYSTLKVQPAELEDSGVYFCASSPVGVTDTQYFGPGTRLTVL.

This chain uses TRBV5-1 with TRBJ1-6, with 7 positions matching TRBD1. The trim removed 4 bases at V and 8 bases at J, leaving 6 bases unmatched. Germline loops: CDR1 SGHRS, CDR2 YFSETQ. The CDR3 totals 14 residues. CDR3 DNA sequence: TGCGCCAGCAGCCCAGGGGACAGAGATTCACCCCTCCACTTT. This gives the protein CASSPGDRDSPLHF.

The chain uses TRBV4-1 and TRBJ1-2; D gene uncertain. The CDR3 sequence is 16 residues long. The germline CDR1 and CDR2 sequences are MGHRA and YSYEKL. V was cut by 1 base and J by 4 bases, with 16 bases left in between. The CDR3 loop is CASSQAESARSYGYTF. The CDR3 coding sequence is TGCGCCAGCAGCCAAGCAGAGTCAGCCCGGAGCTATGGCTACACCTTC.

The sample holds a few counts of this clonotype. The chain employs TRBV20-1 and TRBJ1-1, with D maybe TRBD1 (5 bases). The CDR3 has 11 amino acids. CDR1 and CDR2 from the germline V gene are DFQATT and SNEGSKA (reference sequence). V was shortened by 6 bases and J by 8 bases, with 13 bases between the two germline ends. CDR3 sequence reads: CSASRDREAFF. CDR3 nucleotides: TGCAGTGCAAGCAGGGACCGAGAAGCTTTCTTT.

V is TRBV12-3 or TRBV12-4 and J is TRBJ1-4; D might be TRBD1 (6 bases). The V and J ends lost 7 bases and 6 bases respectively, with 15 bases between them. This CDR3 has 14 amino acids. CDR3 sequence (DNA): TGTGCCAGCACCTGGGGAGGGGGAGATGAAAAACTGTTTTTT. Translation gives CASTWGGGDEKLFF.